These 8 T cell receptor beta chains share one sample of origin, sequenced in a study of shared clonotypes between healthy human individuals. Produced via immunoSEQ multiplex PCR; TCRdb's table is partial and in-frame only. The profile shows over 1.5 million clones, under 99% of them singletons. Sequenced: naive CD4+ T cells sorted from blood. Subset denoted: CD45RA+ positively selected. These receptors were taken from a man aged 25 to 40 in good health.

CDR3 nucleotides: TGCAGCGCGGGACTAGCGGGAGCTGGTCAGCAGTACTTC. As protein: CSAGLAGAGQQYF. The rearrangement links TRBV29-1 to TRBJ2-7, with 14 positions matching TRBD2. CDR3 length: 13 amino acids. The V gene end was trimmed by 7 bases and the J gene end by 8 bases; junction bases not matched to a gene: 7. The V gene's germline CDR1 is SQVTM and CDR2 ANQGSEA.

The chain joins TRBV6-5 to TRBJ2-1; TRBD1 matches 9 bases. The germline V gene encodes CDR1 MNHEY and CDR2 SVGAGI. There are 15 residues in the CDR3. Germline trimming cut 5 bases from V and 3 bases from J; bases unmatched to any gene: 5. The CDR3 is CASSGGTGHYNEQFF. The CDR3 DNA reads as TGTGCCAGCAGTGGGGGGACAGGGCACTACAATGAGCAGTTCTTC.

This sequence joins TRBV28 and TRBJ2-7; D is undetermined. CDR3 length: 12 residues. V was clipped by 4 bases and J by 7 bases, with 11 bases between them. Looked up from germline, CDR1 is MDHEN and CDR2 is SYDVKM. DNA for the CDR3: TGTGCCAGCAGTTCCCGCCTAATGGAGCAGTACTTC. The encoded protein is CASSSRLMEQYF. Using reference TRBV28 and TRBJ2-7 for the parts outside the CDR3, the full variable domain is DVKVTQSSRYLVKRTGEKVFLECVQDMDHENMFWYRQDPGLGLRLIYFSYDVKMKEKGDIPEGYSVSREKKERFSLILESASTNQTSMYLCASSSRLMEQYFGPGTRLTVT.

J is TRBJ1-2 and V is TRBV27, with D maybe TRBD1 (6 bases). CDR1 MNHEY and CDR2 SMNVEV come from the germline V gene (reference sequence). This CDR3 is 14 amino acids long. V was shortened by 1 base and J by 4 bases, with 10 bases between the two germline ends. The CDR3 nucleotides read TGTGCCAGCAGTTTATGGGGGGCAGGCTATGGCTACACCTTC. Its protein product is CASSLWGAGYGYTF.

The chain has TRBV10-1 and TRBJ2-1, with 7 bases fitting TRBD2. Germline CDR1 WNHNN, CDR2 SYGVQD (reference sequence). This CDR3 is built from 15 residues. With V trimmed by 3 bases and J by 5 bases, 7 bases remained unmatched. In DNA form, the CDR3 reads TGCGCCAGCAGTGAAAGTCGGGGGGTAGACAATGAGCAGTTCTTC. Residues: CASSESRGVDNEQFF.

V usage is TRBV11-2 and J usage is TRBJ1-5, with a possible D match to TRBD1 (5 bases). This CDR3 has 14 amino acids. The V gene lost 5 bases and the J gene lost 4 bases, with 12 bases spanning the gap. Germline values: CDR1 SGHAT, CDR2 FQNNGV. The CDR3 is CASSISGRNQPQHF. In DNA form, the CDR3 reads TGTGCCAGCAGCATCTCAGGGAGGAATCAGCCCCAGCATTTT.

This chain links TRBV28 with TRBJ1-5; D is perhaps TRBD1 (6 bases). This CDR3 has 17 residues. The V end was cut by 1 base, the J end by 2 bases, with 15 bases between. Looked up from germline, CDR1 is MDHEN and CDR2 is SYDVKM. The CDR3 bases are TGTGCCAGCAGTTTATATACCGGACAGTTTGGCAATCAGCCCCAGCATTTT. Residues: CASSLYTGQFGNQPQHF.

The rearrangement joins TRBV9 to TRBJ2-7, with D perhaps matching TRBD1 (6 bases). Trimming removed 3 bases at V and 0 bases at J, with 10 bases between. The CDR3 is 14 amino acids. Germline CDR1 is SGDLS and CDR2 is YYNGEE. In nucleotides, the CDR3 is TGTGCCAGCAGCGACCGGGACAACTCCTACGAGCAGTACTTC. This gives the protein CASSDRDNSYEQYF.